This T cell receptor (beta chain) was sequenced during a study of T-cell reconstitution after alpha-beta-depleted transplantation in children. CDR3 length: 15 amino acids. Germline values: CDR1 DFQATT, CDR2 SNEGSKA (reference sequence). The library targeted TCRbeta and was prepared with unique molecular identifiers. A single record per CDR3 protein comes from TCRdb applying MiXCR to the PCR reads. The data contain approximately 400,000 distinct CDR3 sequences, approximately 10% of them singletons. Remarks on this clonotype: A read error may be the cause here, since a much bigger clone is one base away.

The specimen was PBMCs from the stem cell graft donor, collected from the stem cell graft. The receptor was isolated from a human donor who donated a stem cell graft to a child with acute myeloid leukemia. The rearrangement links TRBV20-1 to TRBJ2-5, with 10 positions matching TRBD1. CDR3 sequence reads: CGAPDARTGGETQYF. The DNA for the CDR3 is TGCGGTGCCCCCGATGCGAGGACAGGGGGTGAGACCCAGTACTTC.